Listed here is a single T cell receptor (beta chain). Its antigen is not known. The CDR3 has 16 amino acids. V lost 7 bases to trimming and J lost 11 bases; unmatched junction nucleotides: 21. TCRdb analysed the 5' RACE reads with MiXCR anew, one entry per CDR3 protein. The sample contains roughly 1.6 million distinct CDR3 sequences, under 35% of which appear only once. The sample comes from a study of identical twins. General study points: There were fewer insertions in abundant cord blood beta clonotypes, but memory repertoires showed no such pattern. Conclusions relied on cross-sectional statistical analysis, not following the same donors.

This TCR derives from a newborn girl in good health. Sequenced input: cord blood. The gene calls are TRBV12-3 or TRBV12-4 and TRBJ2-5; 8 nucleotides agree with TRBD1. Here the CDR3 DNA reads TGTGCCAGCACCTTCATTCAGGGGGCCATCTACAATGAGCAGTACTTC. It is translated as CASTFIQGAIYNEQYF.